This T cell receptor (beta chain) was profiled in a study of cytomegalovirus exposure and HLA in healthy donors. Generated by immunoSEQ multiplex PCR, the TCRdb table keeps only in-frame clones and is missing some. This table holds about 170,000 clones, approximately 87% found once. Germline CDR1 is LNHNV and CDR2 is YYDKDF (reference sequence). CDR3 size: 18 residues. V lost 0 bases to trimming and J lost 0 bases, with 15 bases between them. This receptor was obtained from a woman in her twenties or thirties in good health and CMV-seronegative. Source material: PBMCs. This chain joins TRBV15 and TRBJ2-1, with a possible D match to TRBD2 (6 bases). The CDR3 reads CATSRDIGTSSSYNEQFF. For the CDR3, the DNA is TGTGCCACCAGCAGAGATATTGGGACTTCGAGCTCCTACAATGAGCAGTTCTTC.